This T cell receptor (beta chain) was identified during a study of glioma-infiltrating T cells. Germline CDR1 reads MNHEY; CDR2 reads SVGEGT. J lost 0 bases, V lost 6 bases, and 5 bases had no gene match. The CDR3 contains 15 residues. The sample holds many counts of this clonotype. Antigen: not known. Study conclusions and caveats: Tissue-blood divergence was below expectation in non-neoplastic patients, above in gliomas. Very few CDR3 sequences were shared between tissue and blood.

TCR alpha and beta CDR3 regions were amplified from RNA using iRepertoire nested multiplex PCR. For one-step reverse transcription and amplification, about 90-400 ng of tissue mRNA or PBMC total RNA was used. TCRdb independently ran MiXCR on the multiplex PCR reads; one entry per CDR3 protein. The table includes around 120,000 distinct CDR3 sequences, about 25% detected once. The sequence came from a human donor with low-grade glioma or glioblastoma, undergoing nonglioma brain surgery, or in good health (not recorded which). The chain recombines TRBV6-2 or TRBV6-3 with TRBJ2-3; 8 bases align to TRBD2. The material sequenced was glioma tissue, nonneoplastic brain tissue, or PBMCs (not recorded which). The CDR3 reads CASSPTSGSTDTQYF. The CDR3 nucleotides are TGTGCCAGCAGCCCCACTAGCGGCAGCACAGATACGCAGTATTTT.